This TCR beta chain was retrieved from a study of siplizumab effects on memory and regulatory T cells. Study outcomes and limitations: Whether the proliferating Tregs (from siplizumab cultures) were suppressive was not confirmed. Alloreactive clones mapping to unstimulated subsets formed only a minor fraction. Most proliferating CD4+ or CD8+ clones, roughly 80-96%, had no naive or memory assignment. With siplizumab, cumulative frequency of CD4+ memory-derived alloreactive sequences dropped significantly.

V was clipped by 0 bases and J by 5 bases, with 10 bases between them. Germline V gene lookup returns CDR1 SNHLY and CDR2 FYNNEI. CDR3 length: 14 amino acids. TCRdb's copy holds only in-frame clones and misses some; the assay was immunoSEQ multiplex PCR. The repertoire consists of some 96,000 clones, with less than 95% occurring once and the leading ten covering over 1%. To note about this clone: What it binds is unknown.

The chain is built from TRBV2 and TRBJ2-5; D possibly corresponds to TRBD1 (5 bases). The origin of this receptor is a human donor in good health. Source material: non-Treg CD4+ T cells sorted from blood. Here the CDR3 DNA reads TGTGCCAGCAGTGAAGCGTATAAGGGGGAGACCCAGTACTTC. It codes for CASSEAYKGETQYF.